This entry features one T cell receptor (beta chain) sequence. This clone was seen more than once but under ten times. Its binding antigen is unknown. Nothing much larger sits one base from this clone, and base qualities are not available. The sample is drawn from a study of T cells after somatic rescue of genetic block (dated by TCRdb to 2020 to 2021). For the wider study: What the study looked at was long-term robustness, specifically in a T-cell system that came about through somatic rescue of a genetic block in T-cell development.

The library relied on the immunoSEQ multiplex PCR assay. TCRdb mirrors the immuneACCESS table, restricted to in-frame sequences. Some clones are absent from its copies; in checked studies, under half trace to an unresolved V gene, and the reason for the others is unknown. Within this sample are over 14,000 clones, with about three quarters of them counted one time only. Around 28% of the sample is taken by the ten largest. CDR1 and CDR2 are drawn from the germline V gene: KGHSY, FQNENV. Counted from cysteine to phenylalanine, this CDR3 has 15 amino acids. Only the CDR3 portion is preserved as DNA: 45 bases, with reading frame beginning at the first base. V is pared back by 1 base and J by 0 bases, with 7 bases lying between the germline termini.

The chain links TRBV16 with TRBJ1-5; the D gene lacks a confident call. This clonotype was sampled from a man younger than 35. The sample taken for sequencing was peripheral blood mononuclear cells (PBMCs). The CDR3 reads as follows: CASSQYGHSNQPQHF. Read as DNA, the sequence is TGTGCCAGCAGCCAATATGGGCATAGCAATCAGCCCCAGCATTTT.